A single sample is the source of the 4 T cell receptor beta chains below, sequenced in a study of identical twins. A single record per CDR3 protein comes from TCRdb applying MiXCR to the 5' RACE reads. The sample contains 200,000 to 250,000 distinct CDR3 sequences, 7.5% of which appear only once. These data are also associated with another study on yellow fever vaccine responses in identical twins.

The sequenced sample consisted of CD8+ T cells sorted from blood. The source of these receptors is a woman aged 18-30 years in good health.

This clonotype was found many times. The rearrangement uses TRBV25-1 and TRBJ1-1; 7 nucleotides agree with TRBD1. Germline lookup yields CDR1 MGHDK and CDR2 SYGVNS. J gave up 4 bases and V 1 base, and 6 bases lay outside the gene matches. CDR3 length: 15 amino acids. CDR3 bases: TGTGCCAGCAGTGAATTGGGCAGGGGGGGCACTGAAGCTTTCTTT. It is translated as CASSELGRGGTEAFF.

This clonotype was counted many times. V is TRBV6-2 or TRBV6-3 and J is TRBJ2-1, with 8 bases identical to TRBD1. Germline CDR1 and CDR2: MNHEY and SVGEGT. The trim removed 2 bases at V and 7 bases at J, leaving 7 bases unmatched. The CDR3 runs 15 residues. In DNA form, the CDR3 reads TGTGCCAGCAGTTACGGGACAGGTTATGTGAATGAGCAGTTCTTC. This translates into CASSYGTGYVNEQFF.

This clonotype was found a few times. The V call is TRBV7-9, the J call TRBJ2-1; the match to TRBD2 covers 15 bases. Germline CDR1 SEHNR, CDR2 FQNEAQ (reference sequence). The CDR3 totals 17 residues. The V and J ends lost 2 bases and 7 bases, in that order; junction bases with no gene match: 6. CDR3 sequence: CASSLPGLAGGLNEQFF. In nucleotides, the CDR3 is TGTGCCAGCAGCTTACCAGGACTAGCGGGAGGGTTGAATGAGCAGTTCTTC.

In its sample, this clonotype was seen a few times. The chain links TRBV5-1 to TRBJ2-3; the D gene is possibly TRBD2 (5 bases). CDR3 size: 12 residues. Deletions cut 2 bases from V and 10 bases from J, with 11 bases between. Germline loops: CDR1 SGHRS, CDR2 YFSETQ. The CDR3: CASSFPTRAQYF. Here the CDR3 DNA reads TGCGCCAGCAGCTTCCCCACGAGGGCGCAGTATTTT.